This T cell receptor (beta chain) was sequenced for a study of blood T cell repertoires in COVID-19. The CDR3 totals 14 residues. Profiled with immunoSEQ multiplex PCR; TCRdb holds only in-frame clones, not every one. The repertoire holds 150,000 to 200,000 clones, with roughly 90% as singletons. Study members were between about 18 and 89 years old and lived in 24 US regions. Recovery among Cohort 3 donors was established by two negative PCRs, clearance, or symptom resolution. This TCR was recovered from a woman younger than 30 who had recovered from COVID-19. The rearrangement joins TRBV21-1 to TRBJ2-7; the table's D gene call, TRBD1, was not cross checked with the DNA. TRBV21-1 is labeled a pseudogene. What was sequenced was PBMCs or T cells enriched from blood (not recorded which). Here the CDR3 DNA reads TGTGCCAGCAGCAAAGGGGCCCCCCCCGACGAGCAGTACTTC. It is translated as CASSKGAPPDEQYF.